These 12 T cell receptor beta chains were sequenced from one sample in a study of tumor T cells in aggressive B-cell lymphoma. Data came from immunoSEQ multiplex PCR; TCRdb stores just in-frame clones and leaves some out. This table has about 3,000 clones, 86% appearing once. The sequencing sample was made of tumor tissue. These receptors originate from an adult with diffuse large B cell lymphoma.

The rearrangement links TRBV9 to TRBJ1-1; D is perhaps TRBD1 (6 bases). V was pared by 1 base and J by 3 bases, with 10 bases between. CDR3 length: 14 amino acids. The germline CDR1 and CDR2 sequences are SGDLS and YYNGEE. The CDR3, as DNA: TGTGCCAGCAGCGTAACAGGGTCCGACACTGAAGCTTTCTTT. Its translation is CASSVTGSDTEAFF.

The rearrangement joins TRBV30 to TRBJ2-7; 7 positions match TRBD1. J was trimmed by 1 base and V by 5 bases; bases with no gene match: 8. CDR1 is GTSNPN and CDR2 is SVGIG in the germline V gene (reference sequence). This CDR3 is 14 amino acids long. CDR3 residues: CAWEDRVMSYEQYF. The CDR3 DNA is TGTGCCTGGGAAGACAGGGTAATGTCCTACGAGCAGTACTTC.

The chain is built from TRBV4-3 and TRBJ1-2, with D possibly TRBD1 on 5 matching bases. CDR1 is LGHNA, CDR2 YSLEER, per germline. Trimming removed 3 bases at V and 4 bases at J, with 12 bases between. The CDR3 is 14 amino acids. CDR3 residues: CASSQVGGGYGYTF. CDR3 bases: TGCGCCAGCAGCCAGGTGGGCGGGGGCTATGGCTACACCTTC.

The J gene is TRBJ2-7, the V gene TRBV5-1; D might be TRBD1 (6 bases). The CDR3 totals 12 residues. V lost 3 bases to trimming and J lost 4 bases, with 8 bases between them. The germline gives CDR1 SGHRS, CDR2 YFSETQ. CDR3 amino acids: CASSSQGYEQYF. The CDR3 DNA follows: TGCGCCAGCAGCTCACAGGGTTACGAGCAGTACTTC.

This clone has just one count. This chain uses TRBV6-5 with TRBJ2-5, with 7 bases fitting TRBD2. Unmatched junction bases numbered 8, after V lost 6 bases and J lost 4 bases. Germline V CDR1 and CDR2: MNHEY, SVGAGI. The length of the CDR3 is 14 residues. The chain's CDR3 is CASRFAGVGETQYF. CDR3 coding DNA: TGTGCCAGCAGATTCGCGGGAGTCGGAGAGACCCAGTACTTC.

The V call is TRBV7-9, the J call TRBJ2-1; D is perhaps TRBD2 (6 bases). This CDR3 is built from 12 residues. V was clipped by 6 bases and J by 10 bases, with 13 bases between them. Germline CDR1 and CDR2: SEHNR and FQNEAQ (reference sequence). CDR3 sequence (DNA): TGTGCCAGCAGATGGGACTTTAAGGAGCAGTTCTTC. Translated, it gives CASRWDFKEQFF.

The chain has TRBV2 and TRBJ2-3; possible D gene TRBD2, 6 bases. V dropped 8 bases and J dropped 3 bases, with 12 bases sitting between them. Germline V gives CDR1 SNHLY, CDR2 FYNNEI. The CDR3 loop spans 13 amino acids. CDR3 loop: CASGSGLTDTQYF. In nucleotides, the CDR3 is TGTGCCAGCGGCAGCGGGCTAACAGATACGCAGTATTTT. Full variable domain (remainder filled in from reference TRBV2 and TRBJ2-3): EPEVTQTPSHQVTQMGQEVILRCVPISNHLYFYWYRQILGQKVEFLVSFYNNEISEKSEIFDDQFSVERPDGSNFTLKIRSTKLEDSAMYFCASGSGLTDTQYFGPGTRLTVL.

The chain has TRBV5-6 and TRBJ1-1; TRBD1 is a possible D gene (5 bases). Trimming removed 4 bases from V and 4 bases from J, with 17 bases in between. CDR1 SGHDT and CDR2 YYEEEE come from the germline V gene. CDR3 length: 15 residues. In DNA form, the CDR3 reads TGTGCCAGCAGCCCCGGAACGTGGAGGGGCACTGAAGCTTTCTTT. The encoded protein is CASSPGTWRGTEAFF.

This chain links TRBV7-8 with TRBJ1-1, with 10 bases lining up with TRBD1. There are 15 residues in the CDR3. V gave up 5 bases and J gave up 4 bases; unmatched junction bases: 7. Per the germline V gene, CDR1 is SGHVS and CDR2 is FQNEAQ. Written as DNA, the CDR3 is TGTGCCAGCAGCCCAAGACAGGGGGCAAGCACTGAAGCTTTCTTT. It translates to CASSPRQGASTEAFF.

The rearrangement links TRBV6-6 to TRBJ2-7; 10 bases match TRBD2. Per the germline V gene, CDR1 is MNHNY and CDR2 is SVGAGI (reference sequence). The junction had 11 bases not matched to a gene; V was cut back by 6 bases and J by 6 bases. The CDR3 has 15 amino acids. The CDR3 region is CASSPRTSGPGEQYF. CDR3 bases: TGTGCCAGCAGCCCACGGACTAGCGGACCGGGCGAGCAGTACTTC.

The chain employs TRBV4-3 and TRBJ1-1; 9 bases match TRBD1. Germline V gene data show CDR1 as LGHNA and CDR2 as YSLEER. V lost 1 base, J lost 5 bases, and 11 bases stayed unmatched. The CDR3 spans 17 residues. The CDR3 loop reads CASSQGTGAPGGTEAFF. The CDR3 region has the DNA TGCGCCAGCAGCCAAGGGACAGGGGCACCTGGAGGGACTGAAGCTTTCTTT.

This chain connects TRBV29-1 to TRBJ2-5; 11 bases line up with TRBD2. Matching the DNA end better, TRBJ2-7 makes the J call doubtful. There are 13 residues in the CDR3. Germline V lookup: CDR1 SQVTM, CDR2 ANQGSEA. CDR3 region: CSVGLAGPYEQYF. The CDR3 DNA reads as TGCAGCGTTGGACTAGCGGGGCCCTACGAGCAGTACTTC.